This T cell receptor (beta chain) appears in the sequencing data of a study of T cell repertoires in cytomegalovirus infection. Study at large: Recently identified HLA-C-restricted and well-studied HLA-B-restricted CMV epitopes were used. Public TCR beta signatures provided an indication of both CMV infection and a matching HLA type.

The germline gives CDR1 LGHNT, CDR2 FRNRAP. V gave up 6 bases and J gave up 5 bases, with 10 bases separating them. The CDR3 has 12 amino acids. A few counts support this clonotype. Its antigen is not identified. General study findings and limits: HLA-C-restricted CMV-specific TCR beta clonotypes prevailed in the ex vivo response. The cumulative frequency of public TCR beta families identified carriers of CMV plus the relevant HLA.

TCRdb reprocessed the reads via MiXCR and lists one record per CDR3 protein. The sample lists hundreds of thousands of distinct CDR3 sequences, around 31% seen once, with over 13% in the top ten. This chain connects TRBV12-5 to TRBJ1-1; possible D gene TRBD1, 6 bases. This clonotype was obtained from a human donor in good health (CMV status not recorded). Some clones in this sample may be carry-over from other donors' samples. Material: cultured CD8+ T cells from PBMCs, obtained from culture after CMV antigen stimulation. The DNA of the CDR3 is TGTGCTAGTGGCATAGGGGGGACTGAAGCTTTCTTT. Translation gives CASGIGGTEAFF.